The TCR beta chain described here comes from a study of CD8 T cell repertoires and HIV-1 epitope variants. Study-wide context: Control wells had CMV/EBV/flu peptides, negative Ebola AY9, or no peptide. Tested: three Gag epitope families, Nef HW9 and YT9. Enriched T cells were co-cultured with equal autologous T cell-negative cells. Study-level findings and limits: Six of nine antigen-specific clonotypes appeared cross-reactive to autologous or escape variants.

Germline CDR1 is SEHNR and CDR2 is FQNEAQ (reference sequence). This CDR3 region has 16 residues. With 1 base removed from V and 9 bases from J, the gap between germline ends came to 21 bases. With respect to this clone: Its target is not known.

Some clones are missing from TCRdb's copy, which holds only in-frame ones; the method was immunoSEQ multiplex PCR. The sample lists about 5,600 clones, about 71% occurring once. The V gene is TRBV7-9, the J gene TRBJ1-2; no clear D. Sequenced input: cultured CD8+ T cells derived from PBMCs. The origin of this receptor is a male donor with HIV. As DNA, the CDR3 is TGTGCCAGCAGCTTAGGGGATCGTGGCCTGCTGACTCGCTACACCTTC. Translated, it gives CASSLGDRGLLTRYTF. Supplemented by reference TRBV7-9 and TRBJ1-2, the full variable domain reads DTGVSQNPRHKITKRGQNVTFRCDPISEHNRLYWYRQTLGQGPEFLTYFQNEAQLEKSRLLSDRFSAERPKGSFSTLEIQRTEQGDSAMYLCASSLGDRGLLTRYTFGSGTRLTVV.